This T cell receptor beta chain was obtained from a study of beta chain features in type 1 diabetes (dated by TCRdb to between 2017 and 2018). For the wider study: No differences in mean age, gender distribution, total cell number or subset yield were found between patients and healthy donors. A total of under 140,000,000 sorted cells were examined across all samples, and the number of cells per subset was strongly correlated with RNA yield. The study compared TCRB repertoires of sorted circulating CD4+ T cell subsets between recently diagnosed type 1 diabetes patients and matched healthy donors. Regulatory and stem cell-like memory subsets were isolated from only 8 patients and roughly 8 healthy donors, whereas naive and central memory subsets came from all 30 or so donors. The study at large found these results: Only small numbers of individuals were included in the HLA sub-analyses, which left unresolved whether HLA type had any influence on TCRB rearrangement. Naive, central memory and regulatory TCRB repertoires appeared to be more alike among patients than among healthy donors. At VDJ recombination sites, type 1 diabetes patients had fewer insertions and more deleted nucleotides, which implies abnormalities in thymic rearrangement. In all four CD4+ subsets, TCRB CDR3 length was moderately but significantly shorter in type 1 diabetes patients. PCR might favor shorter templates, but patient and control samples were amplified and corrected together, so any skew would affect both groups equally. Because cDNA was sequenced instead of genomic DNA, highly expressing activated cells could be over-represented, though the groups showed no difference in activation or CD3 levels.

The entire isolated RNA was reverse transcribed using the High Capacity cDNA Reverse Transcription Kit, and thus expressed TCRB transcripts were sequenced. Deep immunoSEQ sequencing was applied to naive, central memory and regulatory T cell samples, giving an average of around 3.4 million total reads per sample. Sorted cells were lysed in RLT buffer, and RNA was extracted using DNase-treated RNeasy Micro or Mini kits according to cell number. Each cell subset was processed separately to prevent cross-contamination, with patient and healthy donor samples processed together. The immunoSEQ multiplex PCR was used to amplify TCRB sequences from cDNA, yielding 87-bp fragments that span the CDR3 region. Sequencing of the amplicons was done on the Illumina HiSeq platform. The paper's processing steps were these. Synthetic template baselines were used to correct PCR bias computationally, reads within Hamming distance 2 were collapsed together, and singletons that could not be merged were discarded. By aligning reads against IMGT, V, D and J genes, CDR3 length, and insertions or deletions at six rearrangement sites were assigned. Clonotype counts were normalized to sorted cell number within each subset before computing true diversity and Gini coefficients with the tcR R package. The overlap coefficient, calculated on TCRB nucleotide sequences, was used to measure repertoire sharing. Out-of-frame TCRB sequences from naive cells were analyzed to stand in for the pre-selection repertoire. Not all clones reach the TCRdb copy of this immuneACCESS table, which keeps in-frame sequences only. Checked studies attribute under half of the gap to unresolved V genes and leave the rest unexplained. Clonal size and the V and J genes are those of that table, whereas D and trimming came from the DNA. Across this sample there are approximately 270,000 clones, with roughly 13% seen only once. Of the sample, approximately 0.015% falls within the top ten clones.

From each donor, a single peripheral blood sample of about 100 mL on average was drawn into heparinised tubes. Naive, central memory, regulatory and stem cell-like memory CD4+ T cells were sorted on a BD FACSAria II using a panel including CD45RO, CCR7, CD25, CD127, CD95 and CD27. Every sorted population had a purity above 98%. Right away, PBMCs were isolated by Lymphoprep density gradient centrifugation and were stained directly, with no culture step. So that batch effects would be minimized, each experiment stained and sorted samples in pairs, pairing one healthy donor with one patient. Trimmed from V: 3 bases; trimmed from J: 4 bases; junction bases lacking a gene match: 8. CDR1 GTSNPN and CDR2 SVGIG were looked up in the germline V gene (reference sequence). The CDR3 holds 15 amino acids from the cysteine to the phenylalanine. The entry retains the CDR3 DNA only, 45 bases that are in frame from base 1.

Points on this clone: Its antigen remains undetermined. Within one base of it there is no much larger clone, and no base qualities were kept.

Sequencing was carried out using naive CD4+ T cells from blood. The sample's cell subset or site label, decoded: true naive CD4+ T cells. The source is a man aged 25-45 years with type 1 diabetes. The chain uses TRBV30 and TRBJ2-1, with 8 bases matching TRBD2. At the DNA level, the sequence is TGTGCCTGGAGCCAGACTAGCGTATCTTACAATGAGCAGTTCTTC. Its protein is CAWSQTSVSYNEQFF.